Each of the 19 T cell receptor beta chains below was sequenced from the same sample in a study of blood T cell repertoires in COVID-19. Sequenced by immunoSEQ multiplex PCR; TCRdb stores in-frame clones only, minus some. The sample has about 270,000 clones; about 83% are singletons. Sequencing was carried out using peripheral blood. Receptors originate from a woman of 80 years or more with COVID-19, enrolled during active disease.

This chain joins TRBV27 and TRBJ1-2; no reliable D call. Trimming took off 6 bases at V and 2 bases at J, with 16 bases between the two ends. The CDR3 extends over 15 amino acids. Germline V gene lookup returns CDR1 MNHEY and CDR2 SMNVEV (reference sequence). The CDR3: CASRRAPGGNYGYTF. For the CDR3, the DNA is TGTGCCAGCAGAAGGGCACCCGGCGGGAACTATGGCTACACCTTC.

The chain combines TRBV5-6 with TRBJ1-5; D uncertain. Germline V gene lookup returns CDR1 SGHDT and CDR2 YYEEEE. This CDR3 has 15 residues. V was shortened by 0 bases and J by 0 bases, with 7 bases between the two germline ends. The CDR3 nucleotides read TGTGCCAGCAGCTTGGCCTGGGCTAGCAATCAGCCCCAGCATTTT. This translates into CASSLAWASNQPQHF.

The V and J genes are TRBV5-1 and TRBJ2-1; 10 bases fit TRBD1. There are 19 residues in the CDR3. CDR1 is SGHRS and CDR2 is YFSETQ in the germline V gene. V lost 0 bases and J lost 9; bases outside the gene matches: 18. This CDR3 is CASSLGGTGARLEASEQFF. The CDR3 DNA sequence: TGCGCCAGCAGCTTGGGGGGGACAGGGGCTCGCCTGGAAGCCAGTGAGCAGTTCTTC.

This chain connects TRBV28 to TRBJ1-2; TRBD1 matches at 7 bases. The CDR3 contains 12 residues. After removal of 4 bases from V and 7 bases from J, the junction contained 3 bases not matched to a gene. Per germline, CDR1 MDHEN and CDR2 SYDVKM. CDR3 in DNA: TGTGCCAGCAGTTCGGGACAGCCTGGCTACACCTTC. Translating gives CASSSGQPGYTF.

As regards this clone: The sample has other DNA sequences that encode this CDR3 too. The chain uses TRBV5-1 and TRBJ1-3, with D maybe TRBD1 (5 bases). In germline, CDR1 is SGHRS, CDR2 YFSETQ. Trimming stripped 3 bases from V and 4 bases from J, with 11 bases between. CDR3 length equals 14 residues. The CDR3 reads CASSSGTAGNTIYF. Here the CDR3 DNA reads TGCGCCAGCAGCTCGGGGACTGCCGGAAACACCATATATTTT.

The chain employs TRBV6-2 or TRBV6-3 and TRBJ1-6, with unresolved D. The germline CDR1 and CDR2 sequences are MNHEY and SVGEGT. V was pared by 0 bases and J by 0 bases, with 9 bases between. CDR3 size: 17 residues. The CDR3 sequence: CASSYSQRSSYNSPLHF. The CDR3 coding sequence is TGTGCCAGCAGTTACTCGCAAAGGAGCTCCTATAATTCACCCCTCCACTTT.

The chain combines TRBV6-5 with TRBJ1-6; TRBD1 matches at 7 bases. With 2 bases clipped from V and 9 bases from J, the junction kept 4 bases outside the gene matches. The CDR3 has 14 residues. CDR1 is MNHEY, CDR2 SVGAGI, per germline. The CDR3 loop is CASSYTGAASPLHF. CDR3 bases: TGTGCCAGCAGTTACACAGGGGCCGCTTCACCCCTCCACTTT.

The V call is TRBV5-1, the J call TRBJ2-2; TRBD1 aligns across 7 bases. Germline CDR1 and CDR2: SGHRS and YFSETQ. Losses at the gene ends were 4 bases for V and 5 bases for J; bases not matched to a gene: 8. The CDR3 is 15 residues long. The CDR3 DNA sequence: TGCGCCAGCAGCGGGGCAGGGGGTATGACCGGGGAGCTGTTTTTT. Translated, it gives CASSGAGGMTGELFF.

The genes are TRBV3-1 (or the pseudogene TRBV3-2) and TRBJ1-2; the D gene is possibly TRBD1 (6 bases). From germline, CDR1 is LGHDT and CDR2 YNNKEL (reference sequence). The CDR3 extends over 13 amino acids. With 3 bases removed from V and 7 bases from J, the gap between germline ends came to 12 bases. CDR3 nucleotide sequence: TGTGCCAGCAGCCACAACAGGGAGGGTGGCTACACCTTC. This translates into CASSHNREGGYTF.

The chain has TRBV6-5 and TRBJ1-1; D remains ambiguous. The V end lost 10 bases, the J end lost 7 bases, and 19 bases lay between the germline ends. The CDR3 covers 13 residues. Germline lookup yields CDR1 MNHEY and CDR2 SVGAGI. CDR3 protein: CATTREGRGEAFF. In nucleotides, the CDR3 is TGTGCCACCACCCGTGAGGGCCGGGGTGAAGCTTTCTTT.

This chain joins TRBV21-1 and TRBJ2-2; the DNA was not compared with TRBD2, the D call given in the table. TRBV21-1 is annotated as a pseudogene. The length of the CDR3 is 15 residues. The CDR3 DNA reads TGTGCCAGCCTTCCTAGCGGGGGGGAACACCGGGGAGCTGTTTTT. Protein: CASLPSGGEHRGAVF.

The V gene is TRBV2, the J gene TRBJ1-2, with 8 bases fitting TRBD1. Germline CDR1 and CDR2: SNHLY and FYNNEI. V was clipped by 7 bases and J by 5 bases; unmatched bases: 9. The CDR3 has 14 amino acids. This CDR3 is CASTGIGQGYGYTF. The CDR3 coding sequence is TGTGCCAGCACTGGAATCGGACAGGGTTATGGCTACACCTTC. Full variable domain (rest looked up from reference TRBV2 and TRBJ1-2): EPEVTQTPSHQVTQMGQEVILRCVPISNHLYFYWYRQILGQKVEFLVSFYNNEISEKSEIFDDQFSVERPDGSNFTLKIRSTKLEDSAMYFCASTGIGQGYGYTFGSGTRLTVV.

V usage is TRBV28 and J usage is TRBJ1-1; no definite D call. Trimming cost V 7 bases and J 3 bases, with 15 bases left between them. Per the germline V gene, CDR1 is MDHEN and CDR2 is SYDVKM. The CDR3 runs 14 residues. The CDR3 sequence is CASTRGPGYTEAFF. The CDR3 DNA is TGTGCCAGCACCCGAGGGCCCGGTTACACTGAAGCTTTCTTT.

This clone has only a few counts. The rearrangement joins TRBV19 to TRBJ1-1; D is unresolved. Germline assignment: CDR1 LNHDA and CDR2 SQIVND (reference sequence). This CDR3 comprises 13 residues. V was pared by 3 bases and J by 4 bases, with 9 bases between. The CDR3 sequence is CASSIQEGTEAFF. CDR3 DNA sequence: TGTGCCAGTAGTATTCAGGAGGGCACTGAAGCTTTCTTT.

As for this clone: Other DNA sequences in this sample translate to the same CDR3. This chain connects TRBV6-5 to TRBJ1-1; 8 bases are a match to TRBD1. The CDR3 runs 13 residues. V dropped 6 bases and J dropped 5; count of bases not matched to a gene: 5. Germline V gene data show CDR1 as MNHEY and CDR2 as SVGAGI. CDR3: CASRLTGGTEAFF. The CDR3 nucleotides read TGTGCCAGCAGACTAACAGGGGGTACTGAAGCTTTCTTT.

The chain combines TRBV28 with TRBJ1-1; tentatively, D is TRBD1 (6 bases). Trimming took 9 bases from V and 4 from J, leaving 9 bases between them. The CDR3 is 11 amino acids. The germline CDR1 and CDR2 sequences are MDHEN and SYDVKM. The CDR3 loop reads CASTRGTEAFF. DNA for the CDR3: TGTGCCAGTACCAGGGGCACTGAAGCTTTCTTT.

This clone appeared once. The genes are TRBV5-5 and TRBJ1-6; D perhaps matches TRBD1 (5 bases). Germline lookup yields CDR1 SGHKS and CDR2 YYEKEE (reference sequence). The CDR3 length is 14 residues. V gave up 1 base and J gave up 5 bases, with 7 bases separating them. The CDR3 region is CASSLTGDNSPLHF. The DNA of the CDR3 is TGTGCCAGCAGCTTGACAGGCGATAATTCACCCCTCCACTTT. Combining the CDR3 with reference TRBV5-5 and TRBJ1-6 gives the whole variable domain DAGVTQSPTHLIKTRGQQVTLRCSPISGHKSVSWYQQVLGQGPQFIFQYYEKEERGRGNFPDRFSARQFPNYSSELNVNALLLGDSALYLCASSLTGDNSPLHFGNGTRLTVT.

The chain links TRBV28 to TRBJ1-4, with D maybe TRBD1 (5 bases). Germline CDR1 and CDR2: MDHEN and SYDVKM. The CDR3 extends over 13 amino acids. Trimming stripped 8 bases from V and 8 bases from J, with 15 bases between. The CDR3 coding sequence is TGTGCCAGCTGGGGGGGTGTCGCGGAAAAACTGTTTTTT. It translates to CASWGGVAEKLFF.

This clone was seen a handful of times. The gene calls are TRBV7-2 and TRBJ1-2, with a possible D match to TRBD1 (6 bases). V lost 8 bases and J lost 3, with 16 bases in between. The CDR3 spans 14 residues. Germline V lookup: CDR1 SGHTA, CDR2 FQGNSA. The CDR3 DNA is TGTGCCAGCGGGCAGGGGATTCTTTACTATGGCTACACCTTC. Amino acids: CASGQGILYYGYTF.